This T cell receptor (beta chain) was sequenced during a study of response to subunit inactivated influenza vaccine. Findings of the study overall: Authors suggested each seasonal influenza vaccination recruits few new T cells.

V dropped 4 bases and J dropped 7; count of bases not matched to a gene: 3. This CDR3 has 13 residues. Germline CDR1 and CDR2: DFQATT and SNEGSKA (reference sequence). For this clonotype: The antigen remains undetermined.

In TCRdb, the RT-PCR reads were re-called with MiXCR into one record per CDR3 protein. Found here are 650,000 to 800,000 distinct CDR3 sequences, approximately 18% of them singletons; the top ten hold approximately 10%. The receptor comes from a man aged 50 to 59 who received an inactivated influenza vaccine. The rearrangement uses TRBV20-1 and TRBJ2-3; 12 nucleotides line up with TRBD2. The sample was PBMCs from blood, taken approximately 5 days after vaccination. The CDR3 DNA follows: TGCAGTGCTACGGGACTAGCGGGTAATACGCAGTATTTT. Translation: CSATGLAGNTQYF.